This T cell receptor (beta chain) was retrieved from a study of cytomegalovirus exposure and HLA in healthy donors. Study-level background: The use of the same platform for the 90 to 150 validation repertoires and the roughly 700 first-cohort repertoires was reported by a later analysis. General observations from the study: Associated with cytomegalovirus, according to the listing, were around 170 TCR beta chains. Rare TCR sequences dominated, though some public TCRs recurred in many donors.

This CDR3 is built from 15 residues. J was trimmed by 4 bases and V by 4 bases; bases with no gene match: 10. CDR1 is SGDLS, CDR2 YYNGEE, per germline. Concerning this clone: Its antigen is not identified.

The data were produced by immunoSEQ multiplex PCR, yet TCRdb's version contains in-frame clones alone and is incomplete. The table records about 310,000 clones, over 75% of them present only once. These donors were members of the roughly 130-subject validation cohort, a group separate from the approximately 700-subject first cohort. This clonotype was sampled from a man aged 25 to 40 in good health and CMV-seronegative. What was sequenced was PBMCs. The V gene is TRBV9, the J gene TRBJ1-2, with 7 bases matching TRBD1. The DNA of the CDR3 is TGTGCCAGCAGCCTCGCACAGGGGTCGGCCTATGGCTACACCTTC. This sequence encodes CASSLAQGSAYGYTF.